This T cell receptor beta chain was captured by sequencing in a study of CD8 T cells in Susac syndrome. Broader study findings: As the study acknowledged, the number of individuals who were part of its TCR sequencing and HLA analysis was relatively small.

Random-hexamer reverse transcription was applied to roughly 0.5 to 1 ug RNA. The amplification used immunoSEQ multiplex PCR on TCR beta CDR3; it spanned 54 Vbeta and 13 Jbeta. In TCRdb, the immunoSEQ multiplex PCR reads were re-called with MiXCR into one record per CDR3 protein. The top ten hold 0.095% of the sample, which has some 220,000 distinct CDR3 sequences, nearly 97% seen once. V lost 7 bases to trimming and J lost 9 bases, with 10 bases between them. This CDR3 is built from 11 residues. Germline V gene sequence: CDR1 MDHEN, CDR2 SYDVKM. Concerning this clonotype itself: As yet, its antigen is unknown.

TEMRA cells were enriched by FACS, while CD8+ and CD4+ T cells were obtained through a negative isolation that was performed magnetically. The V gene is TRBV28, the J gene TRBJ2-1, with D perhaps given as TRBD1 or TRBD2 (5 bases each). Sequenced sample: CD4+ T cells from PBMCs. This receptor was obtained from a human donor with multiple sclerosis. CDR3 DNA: TGTGCCAGCACCCTTGGGGGTGAGCAGTTCTTC. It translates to CASTLGGEQFF.